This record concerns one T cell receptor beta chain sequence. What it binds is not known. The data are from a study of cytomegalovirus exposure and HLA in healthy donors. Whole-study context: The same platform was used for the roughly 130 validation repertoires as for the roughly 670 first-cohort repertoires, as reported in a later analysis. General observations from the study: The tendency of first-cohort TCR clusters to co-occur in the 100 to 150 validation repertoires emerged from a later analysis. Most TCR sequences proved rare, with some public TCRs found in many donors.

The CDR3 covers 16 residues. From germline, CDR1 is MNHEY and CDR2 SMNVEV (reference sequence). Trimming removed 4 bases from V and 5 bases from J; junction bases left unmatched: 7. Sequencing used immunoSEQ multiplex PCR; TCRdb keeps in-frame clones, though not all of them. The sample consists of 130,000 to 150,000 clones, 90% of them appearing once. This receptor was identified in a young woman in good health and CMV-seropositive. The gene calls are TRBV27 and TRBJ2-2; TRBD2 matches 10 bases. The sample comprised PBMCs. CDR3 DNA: TGTGCCAGCAGTTCCCTAGCGGGAGTAAGGACCGGGGAGCTGTTTTTT. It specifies CASSSLAGVRTGELFF.